This is a list of T cell receptor beta chains from one sample in a study of cytomegalovirus exposure and HLA in healthy donors. Assay used: immunoSEQ multiplex PCR; TCRdb lists only in-frame clones, some missing. This repertoire shows some 190,000 clones, 77% found once; its top ten account for over 1.1%. The sample taken for sequencing was PBMCs. These receptors were obtained from a man aged 18 to 35 in good health and CMV-seronegative. CDR3s include the opening cysteine and the closing phenylalanine or tryptophan. D genes are given only for firm matches. Clone size is not always given. Where it is, it says once, few, many or a class for expanded clones.

j_call clone_size d_call v_call cdr3_nt cdr3_aa
TRBJ2-5 . . TRBV11-3 TGTGCCAGCAGCTTAGCTGGGCAGGGGCAAGGAGAGACCCAGTACTTC CASSLAGQGQGETQYF
TRBJ2-7 once . TRBV4-3 TGCGCCAGCAGCCTTACGCGGGATTTGTCCTACGAGCAGTACTTC CASSLTRDLSYEQYF
TRBJ2-1 once TRBD2 TRBV5-4 TGTGCCAGCAGCCCGAGACTAGCGGCTTCCTACAATGAGCAGTTCTTC CASSPRLAASYNEQFF
TRBJ1-4 . TRBD1 TRBV7-6 TGTGCCAGCAGCTTAGCGACAGGGGCAACTAATGAAAAACTGTTTTTT CASSLATGATNEKLFF
TRBJ2-1 . TRBD2 TRBV9 TGTGCCAGCAGCGTAGTAGCGGGAGGCACCTACAATGAGCAGTTCTTC CASSVVAGGTYNEQFF
TRBJ1-2 . TRBD1 TRBV2 TGTGCCAGCAGTGAAGACAGGGGGAACTATGGCTACACCTTC CASSEDRGNYGYTF
TRBJ2-5 . . TRBV19 TGTGCCTCCGGGCCCCAGGGACTTCACCAAGAGACCCAGTACTTC CASGPQGLHQETQYF
TRBJ2-7 . TRBD2 TRBV9 TGTGCCAGCAGCGAGACTAGCGGGGGGGCTGGAGAGCAGTACTTC CASSETSGGAGEQYF
TRBJ1-1 . TRBD1 TRBV29-1 TGCAGCGTTGCAGGGGGCCGGGCTGAAGCTTTCTTT CSVAGGRAEAFF
TRBJ1-2 . . TRBV5-1 TGCGCCAGCAGCTTGGAACAGAACTATGGCTACACCTTC CASSLEQNYGYTF
TRBJ1-1 . . TRBV29-1 TGCAGCGTTGATCCGGCAGGGACTGAAGCTTTCTTT CSVDPAGTEAFF
TRBJ1-2 . . TRBV30 TGTGCCTGGACCGGACACTTTTTTTATGGCTACACCTTC CAWTGHFFYGYTF
TRBJ2-3 . . TRBV21-1 TGTGCCAGCAGCAAAGAAAGGACAGGGACCACAGATACGCAGTATTTT CASSKERTGTTDTQYF
TRBJ2-1 . TRBD2 TRBV4-2 TGTGCCAGCAGCCCTCCGGGCAGCGGGGATTCCAGATACAATGAGCAGTTCTTC CASSPPGSGDSRYNEQFF
TRBJ2-7 . . TRBV27 TGTGCCAGCAGTTTTATGGGGGGTACCTACGAGCAGTACTTC CASSFMGGTYEQYF
TRBJ2-3 . . TRBV5-1 TGCGCCAGCAGCTTGTCCCCGGCAGATACGCAGTATTTT CASSLSPADTQYF
TRBJ2-6 . . TRBV7-8 TGTGCCAGCAGCTTAGAACTAGGATTCTCTGGGGCCAACGTCCTGACTTTC CASSLELGFSGANVLTF
TRBJ2-3 . TRBD1 TRBV2 TGTGCCGGAAAGACAGGGGGGTTGAATACGCAGTATTTT CAGKTGGLNTQYF
TRBJ2-3 . TRBD2 TRBV6-1 TGTGCCAGCAGTTCGGGACTAGCGGGCACAGATACGCAGTATTTT CASSSGLAGTDTQYF
TRBJ1-5 . . TRBV6-6 TGTGCCAGCAGTTACGTGGACAGTTCGAATCAGCCCCAGCATTTT CASSYVDSSNQPQHF
TRBJ2-2 . TRBD1 TRBV19 TGTGCCAGTAGCCCCCGGACAGGGAACACCGGGGAGCTGTTTTTT CASSPRTGNTGELFF
TRBJ1-6 . . TRBV14 TGTGCCAGCAGCCGGGGAGGGAATTCACCCCTCCACTTT CASSRGGNSPLHF
TRBJ2-3 . TRBD2 TRBV6-1 TGTGCCAGCAGTGAAGGGACTAGCGGGGGAGCGCAGTATTTT CASSEGTSGGAQYF
TRBJ1-1 . TRBD1 TRBV30 TGTGCCGCGGGACAGGGTAAGACTGAAGCTTTCTTT CAAGQGKTEAFF
TRBJ2-7 once TRBD2 TRBV29-1 TGCAGCGCCTCCGGGACTAGCTACGAGCAGTACTTC CSASGTSYEQYF
TRBJ1-2 . TRBD1 TRBV7-9 TGTGCCAGCAGCTTAAGAGAGGGGGCGAATGGCTACACCTTC CASSLREGANGYTF
TRBJ1-3 . . TRBV7-2 TGTGCCAGCAGCTTATGGCACTCTGGAAACACCATATATTTT CASSLWHSGNTIYF
TRBJ2-3 . . TRBV15 TGTGCCACCAGCTGGGACTCCCCAGATACGCAGTATTTT CATSWDSPDTQYF
TRBJ2-1 few . TRBV7-9 TGTGCCAGCAGCTTAGGGACAGGGAGGGTGCATGAGCAGTTCTTC CASSLGTGRVHEQFF
TRBJ2-1 . TRBD2 TRBV25-1 TGTGCCAGCAGTGATTTTCTAGCGGGAAGATATGAGCAGTTCTTC CASSDFLAGRYEQFF
TRBJ1-1 . . TRBV27 TGTGCCAGCAGTCAGCAGGTGCGGGGCGAAGCTTTCTTT CASSQQVRGEAFF
TRBJ1-1 . . TRBV29-1 TGCAGCGTTGAAGATCTCGCCAGGGGCCGGACTGAAGCTTTCTTT CSVEDLARGRTEAFF
TRBJ1-3 . TRBD1 TRBV12-5 TGTGCTAGTGGTTTGGCCGGGGACAGGGATAGGGGAAACACCATATATTTT CASGLAGDRDRGNTIYF
TRBJ2-2 . . TRBV6-5 TGTGCCAGCAGTTACTTCGGGGTTTTGGGCACCGGGGAGCTGTTTTTT CASSYFGVLGTGELFF
TRBJ2-2 . TRBD2 TRBV4-3 TGCGCCAGCAGCCAAGGGGATACACTAGCGGGGGTCACCGGGGAGCTGTTTTTT CASSQGDTLAGVTGELFF
TRBJ2-1 . TRBD2 TRBV7-8 TGTGCCAGCAGCTTAGCGCGGGGGGGGACAGCACAGTTCTTC CASSLARGGTAQFF
TRBJ1-2 . . TRBV4-1 TGCGCCAGCAGCCAAGAGAGGGGGAAGAGCTATGGCTACACCTTC CASSQERGKSYGYTF
TRBJ2-3 . . TRBV6-6 TGTGCCAGCGGGTATGGAGGGGTTGACACAGATACGCAGTATTTT CASGYGGVDTDTQYF
TRBJ2-7 . TRBD1 TRBV19 TGTGCCAGTAGCAGGACAGGGGGGTGGTCGAAGAACGAGCAGTACTTC CASSRTGGWSKNEQYF
TRBJ2-1 . . TRBV10-3 TGTGCCATCAGTGAGGGGAGGATGACTGAGCAGTTCTTC CAISEGRMTEQFF
TRBJ2-7 . . TRBV21-1 TGTGCCAGCAGCAGAGAAAGACTAGCGGGGGGCTATACCTACGAGCAGTACTTC CASSRERLAGGYTYEQYF
TRBJ2-5 . . TRBV9 TGTGCCAGCAGCGCATCCGCGGGCGGAGGGGAGACCCAGTACTTC CASSASAGGGETQYF
TRBJ2-2 . . TRBV12-2 TGTGCAAGTCGCTCCCTAGCGGGAGGCACCGGGGAGCTGTTTTTT CASRSLAGGTGELFF
TRBJ2-7 few TRBD2 TRBV4-2 TGTGCCAGCAGAGACCGGACTAGCGGAACCTACGAGCAGTACTTC CASRDRTSGTYEQYF
TRBJ1-1 . . TRBV4-3 TGCGCCAGCAGCCAAGGGCACGACACTGAAGCTTTCTTT CASSQGHDTEAFF
TRBJ1-2 . TRBD1 TRBV7-9 TGTGCCAGCAGCTTAGAGGCAGGGGGCGTCTATGGCTACACCTTC CASSLEAGGVYGYTF
TRBJ2-7 . . TRBV6-5 TGTGCCAGCGCACAGGGATCCGAGCAGTACTTC CASAQGSEQYF
TRBJ1-5 . TRBD1 TRBV11-3 TGTGCCAGCAGCCTCCGGGACAGGGGGCTTTTTCGCAATCAGCCCCAGCATTTT CASSLRDRGLFRNQPQHF
TRBJ1-2 once . TRBV29-1 TGCAGCGTTAAGGGGTCCGACTATGGCTACACCTTC CSVKGSDYGYTF
TRBJ1-2 . . TRBV29-1 TGCAGCGTTGAAGAAGGGGGTGGCTACACCTTC CSVEEGGGYTF
TRBJ2-3 . . TRBV6-5 TGTGCCAGCAGTTACGAGGGCCTTTACACAGATACGCAGTATTTT CASSYEGLYTDTQYF
TRBJ2-7 . TRBD2 TRBV6-5 TGTGCCAGCAGTTTCACTAGCGGGAGACAATACGAGCAGTACTTC CASSFTSGRQYEQYF